These 20 T cell receptor beta chains were sequenced from one sample in a study of shared clonotypes between healthy human individuals (dated by TCRdb to 2020 to 2021). The receptor library was made with the immunoSEQ multiplex PCR assay. Held by TCRdb, this immuneACCESS table contains in-frame sequences only and omits some clones. Under half of the omission traces to an unresolved V gene where checked; the cause of the rest is unknown. The sample records 2 million to 2.5 million clones, about 95% of which are singletons. Approximately 1.2% of the sample belongs to the ten largest clones. CD8 naive samples consisted of CD45RO-negative cells that were positively selected for CCR7, yielding a CD45RA+CCR7+ population without TemRA cells. Sample: naive CD8+ T cells sorted from blood. The intended sense of this specimen's cell subset or site label: CD45RA+CCR7+. The receptors shown here come from a man between 18 and 29 years old in good health.

The chain is built from TRBV29-1 and TRBJ2-2; D remains unclear. The CDR3 sequence is 12 residues long. V lost 4 bases to trimming and J lost 3 bases, with 6 bases between them. CDR1 SQVTM and CDR2 ANQGSEA come from the germline V gene. The CDR3 sequence: CSVAEDTGELFF. The CDR3 coding sequence is TGCAGCGTTGCAGAGGACACCGGGGAGCTGTTTTTT.

On this clone itself: The same CDR3 is also encoded by other DNA sequences in this sample. The CDR3 DNA reads as TGTGCCATCAGTGAGGGAAGTCAAGAGACCCAGTACTTC. This translates into CAISEGSQETQYF. The J gene is TRBJ2-5, the V gene TRBV10-3; the D is unclear. Germline V gives CDR1 ENHRY, CDR2 SYGVKD. V was pared by 2 bases and J by 2 bases, with 6 bases between. This CDR3 comprises 13 residues.

The genes are TRBV7-2 and TRBJ2-3; no reliable D call. Germline lookup yields CDR1 SGHTA and CDR2 FQGNSA. The CDR3 loop spans 13 amino acids. V was cut by 2 bases and J by 4 bases, with 7 bases left in between. DNA for the CDR3: TGTGCCAGCAGCTTAATGTGGTCAGATACGCAGTATTTT. This translates into CASSLMWSDTQYF.

The chain is built from TRBV18 and TRBJ2-2, with 7 bases fitting TRBD1. The CDR3 runs to 16 residues. Germline V gene sequence: CDR1 KGHSH, CDR2 LQKENI. The V gene end was trimmed by 2 bases and the J gene end by 0 bases; junction bases not matched to a gene: 3. CDR3 sequence (DNA): TGTGCCAGCTCACCATTCGGACAGGCGAACACCGGGGAGCTGTTTTTT. The encoded protein is CASSPFGQANTGELFF. Supplemented by reference TRBV18 and TRBJ2-2, the full variable domain reads NAGVMQNPRHLVRRRGQEARLRCSPMKGHSHVYWYRQLPEEGLKFMVYLQKENIIDESGMPKERFSAEFPKEGPSILRIQQVVRGDSAAYFCASSPFGQANTGELFFGEGSRLTVL.

The CDR3 reads CASSSRGEIQYEQYF. Here the CDR3 DNA reads TGTGCCAGCAGCTCCAGGGGCGAAATCCAATACGAGCAGTACTTC. The rearrangement links TRBV13 to TRBJ2-7, with D possibly being TRBD1 (6 bases). The CDR3 spans 15 residues. In germline, CDR1 is PRHDT, CDR2 FYEKMQ (reference sequence). V was clipped by 4 bases and J by 4 bases, with 17 bases between them.

The chain links TRBV27 to TRBJ1-6, with D tentatively TRBD1 (6 bases). CDR1 is MNHEY and CDR2 is SMNVEV in the germline V gene (reference sequence). This CDR3 region has 14 residues. Between the trimmed V and J ends, which lost 2 bases and 7 bases, there was a span of 9 bases. The CDR3 region is CASSLGTTNSPLHF. CDR3 sequence (DNA): TGTGCCAGCAGTTTAGGGACAACAAATTCACCCCTCCACTTT.

The genes are TRBV28 and TRBJ2-5; a possible D gene is TRBD1 (7 bases). CDR3 length: 14 residues. CDR1 and CDR2 from the germline V gene are MDHEN and SYDVKM. With 8 bases removed from V and 4 bases from J, the gap between germline ends came to 17 bases. The DNA for the CDR3 is TGTGCCAGCCTTGGCCCAGGGGGGATAGAGACCCAGTACTTC. Its translation is CASLGPGGIETQYF. Combining the CDR3 with reference TRBV28 and TRBJ2-5 gives the whole variable domain DVKVTQSSRYLVKRTGEKVFLECVQDMDHENMFWYRQDPGLGLRLIYFSYDVKMKEKGDIPEGYSVSREKKERFSLILESASTNQTSMYLCASLGPGGIETQYFGPGTRLLVL.

The CDR3 DNA sequence: TGTGCCAGCAGTGAACTCCCCGCCTCCACGGATCGTAACTATGGCTACACCTTC. This sequence encodes CASSELPASTDRNYGYTF. The rearrangement uses TRBV6-1 and TRBJ1-2; D call uncertain. V lost 2 bases, J lost 1 base, and 20 bases lay in between. Germline-derived CDR1 and CDR2 are MNHNS and SASEGT. The CDR3 is 18 residues long.

The chain has TRBV2 and TRBJ1-1; no definite D call. Trimming pared 4 bases from V and 4 bases from J, leaving 10 bases between. Germline CDR1 and CDR2: SNHLY and FYNNEI. The CDR3 loop spans 13 amino acids. CDR3 in amino acids: CASSVKGSTEAFF. CDR3 bases: TGTGCCAGCAGTGTTAAGGGAAGCACTGAAGCTTTCTTT.

The CDR3 DNA reads TGTGCCAGCAAGGAACGGGGCGAGCAGTACTTC. It specifies CASKERGEQYF. This chain uses TRBV6-5 with TRBJ2-7; TRBD2 is a possible D gene (5 bases). Germline values: CDR1 MNHEY, CDR2 SVGAGI. There are 11 residues in the CDR3. The germline V and J ends were trimmed by 7 bases and 6 bases, with 10 bases remaining between them.

This sequence joins TRBV4-1 and TRBJ2-7, with TRBD1 identical over 8 bases. With V trimmed by 2 bases and J by 4 bases, 7 bases remained unmatched. The CDR3 totals 15 residues. In germline, CDR1 is MGHRA, CDR2 YSYEKL. The DNA of the CDR3 is TGCGCCAGCAGCCAATCAAACCGGGACAGGTACGAGCAGTACTTC. It is translated as CASSQSNRDRYEQYF.

This chain joins TRBV7-9 and TRBJ1-1; D is perhaps TRBD1 (6 bases). Looked up from germline, CDR1 is SEHNR and CDR2 is FQNEAQ (reference sequence). The CDR3 loop spans 14 amino acids. Deletions cut 5 bases from V and 4 bases from J, with 14 bases between. The DNA of the CDR3 is TGTGCCAGCAGCACCATGACAGGACCCACTGAAGCTTTCTTT. It specifies CASSTMTGPTEAFF.

V and J are TRBV29-1 and TRBJ1-1; D perhaps matches TRBD1 (5 bases). Trimming removed 3 bases from V and 8 bases from J, with 13 bases in between. The length of the CDR3 is 12 residues. From germline, CDR1 is SQVTM and CDR2 ANQGSEA. The CDR3 spells CSVDDGGPEAFF. In DNA, the CDR3 is TGCAGCGTTGATGATGGGGGTCCCGAAGCTTTCTTT.

The J gene is TRBJ1-1, the V gene TRBV19, with a tentative D call TRBD1 (6 bases). V was trimmed by 5 bases and J by 2 bases, leaving 18 bases between them. Germline V CDR1 and CDR2: LNHDA, SQIVND (reference sequence). There are 16 residues in the CDR3. The CDR3 region is CASSPGVRRGNTEAFF. The CDR3, as DNA: TGTGCCAGTAGTCCAGGGGTCCGGCGGGGTAACACTGAAGCTTTCTTT.

DNA for the CDR3: TGCGCCAGCAGCGGGGACTTTGTTTACGAGCAGTACTTC. It encodes CASSGDFVYEQYF. This chain joins TRBV5-1 and TRBJ2-7; D perhaps matches TRBD2 (6 bases). Looked up from germline, CDR1 is SGHRS and CDR2 is YFSETQ. CDR3 length equals 13 residues. V lost 4 bases and J lost 4, with 12 bases in between.

The chain joins TRBV27 to TRBJ1-1; D perhaps matches TRBD1 (6 bases). This CDR3 has 15 amino acids. V was cut by 5 bases and J by 5 bases, with 18 bases left in between. The germline gives CDR1 MNHEY, CDR2 SMNVEV (reference sequence). CDR3 loop: CASSIAGTMGTEAFF. The CDR3 DNA is TGTGCCAGCAGTATCGCCGGGACAATGGGGACTGAAGCTTTCTTT.

V gene TRBV4-1 combines with J gene TRBJ1-4; tentatively, D is TRBD1 (5 bases). The germline V gene encodes CDR1 MGHRA and CDR2 YSYEKL. V lost 2 bases, J lost 6 bases, and 13 bases lay in between. The CDR3 spans 15 residues. The CDR3 region has the DNA TGCGCCAGCAGCCAAAGCCAGGGTCCTGATGAAAAACTGTTTTTT. Translated, it gives CASSQSQGPDEKLFF.

J is TRBJ2-3 and V is TRBV30, with 8 bases aligning to TRBD2. Germline trimming cut 3 bases from V and 6 bases from J; bases unmatched to any gene: 5. The CDR3 consists of 13 residues. Germline assignment: CDR1 GTSNPN and CDR2 SVGIG (reference sequence). In nucleotides, the CDR3 is TGTGCCTGGAGCGGGGGGGTCACCGATACGCAGTATTTT. This sequence encodes CAWSGGVTDTQYF.

This clone was seen a single time. The rearrangement links TRBV7-3 to TRBJ2-5, with D possibly matching TRBD2 (5 bases). Trimming took 5 bases from V and 5 from J, leaving 18 bases between them. CDR1 is SGHTA and CDR2 is FQGTGA in the germline V gene. The CDR3 has 15 amino acids. In DNA form, the CDR3 reads TGTGCCAGCAGCCCAGACGGGGTCCCTGGGGAGACCCAGTACTTC. Protein sequence: CASSPDGVPGETQYF.

V gene TRBV6-1 combines with J gene TRBJ1-1, with no clear D. V lost 1 base and J 5 bases, leaving 11 bases between the germline ends. The CDR3 totals 14 residues. Germline CDR1 reads MNHNS; CDR2 reads SASEGT. CDR3 region: CASSEGPGWTEAFF. The CDR3 DNA is TGTGCCAGCAGTGAAGGTCCGGGGTGGACTGAAGCTTTCTTT.